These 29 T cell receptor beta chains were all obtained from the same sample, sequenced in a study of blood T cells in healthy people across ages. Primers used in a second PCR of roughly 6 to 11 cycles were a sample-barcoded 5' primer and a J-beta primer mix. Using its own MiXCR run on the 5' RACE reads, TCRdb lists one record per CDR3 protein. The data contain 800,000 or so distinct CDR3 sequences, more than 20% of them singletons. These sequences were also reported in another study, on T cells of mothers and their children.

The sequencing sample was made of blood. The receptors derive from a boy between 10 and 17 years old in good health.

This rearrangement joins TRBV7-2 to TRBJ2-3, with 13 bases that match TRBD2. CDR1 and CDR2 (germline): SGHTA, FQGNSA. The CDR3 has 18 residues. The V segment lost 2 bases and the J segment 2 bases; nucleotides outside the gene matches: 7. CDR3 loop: CASSLTTSGGGNTDTQYF. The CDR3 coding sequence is TGTGCCAGCAGCTTAACTACTAGCGGGGGGGGGAACACAGATACGCAGTATTTT.

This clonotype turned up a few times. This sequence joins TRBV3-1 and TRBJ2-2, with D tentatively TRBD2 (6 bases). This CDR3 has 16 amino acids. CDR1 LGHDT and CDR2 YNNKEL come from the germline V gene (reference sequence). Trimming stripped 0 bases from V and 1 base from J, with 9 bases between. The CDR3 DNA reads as TGTGCCAGCAGCCAAGAAAGGCGGGGGAACACCGGGGAGCTGTTTTTT. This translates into CASSQERRGNTGELFF.

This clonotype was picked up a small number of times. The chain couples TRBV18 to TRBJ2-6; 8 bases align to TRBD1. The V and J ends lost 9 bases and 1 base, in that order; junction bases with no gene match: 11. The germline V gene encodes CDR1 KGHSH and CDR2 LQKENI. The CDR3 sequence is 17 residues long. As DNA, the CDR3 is TGTGCCAGTTCTGCAGGGGGCTTTGTGTCTGGGGCCAACGTCCTGACTTTC. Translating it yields CASSAGGFVSGANVLTF.

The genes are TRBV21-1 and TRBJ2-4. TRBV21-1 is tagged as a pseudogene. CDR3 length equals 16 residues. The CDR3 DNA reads TGTGCCAGCAGCAAACGGTCCTGCGGAAAGAAAAACATTCAGTACTTC. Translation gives CASSKRSCGKKNIQYF.

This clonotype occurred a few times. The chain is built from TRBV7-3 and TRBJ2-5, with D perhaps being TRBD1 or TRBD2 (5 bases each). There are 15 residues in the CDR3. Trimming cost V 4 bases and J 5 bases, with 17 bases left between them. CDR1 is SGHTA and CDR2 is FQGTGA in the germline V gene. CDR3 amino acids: CASSSSGTGTETQYF. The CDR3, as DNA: TGTGCCAGCAGCTCCTCCGGGACGGGGACGGAGACCCAGTACTTC.

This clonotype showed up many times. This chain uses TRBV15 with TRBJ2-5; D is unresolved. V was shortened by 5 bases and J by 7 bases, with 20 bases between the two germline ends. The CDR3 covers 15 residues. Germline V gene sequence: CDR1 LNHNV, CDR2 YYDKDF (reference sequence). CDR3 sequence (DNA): TGTGCCACCAGCCTAGGCGGAAGCACCCGGGCGACCCAGTACTTC. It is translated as CATSLGGSTRATQYF.

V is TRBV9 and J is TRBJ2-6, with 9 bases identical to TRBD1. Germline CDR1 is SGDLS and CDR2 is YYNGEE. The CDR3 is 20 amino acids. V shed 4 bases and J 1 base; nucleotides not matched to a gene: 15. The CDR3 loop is CASSSRTGAGDLSGANVLTF. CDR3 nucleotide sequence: TGTGCCAGCAGCTCCCGGACAGGGGCCGGGGACCTATCTGGGGCCAACGTCCTGACTTTC.

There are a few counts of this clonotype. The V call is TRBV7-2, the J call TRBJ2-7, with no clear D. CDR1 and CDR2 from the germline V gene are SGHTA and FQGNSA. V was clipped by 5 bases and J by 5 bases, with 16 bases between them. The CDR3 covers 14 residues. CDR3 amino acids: CASSPVVGHHEQYF. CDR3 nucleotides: TGTGCCAGCAGCCCCGTAGTCGGGCACCACGAGCAGTACTTC.

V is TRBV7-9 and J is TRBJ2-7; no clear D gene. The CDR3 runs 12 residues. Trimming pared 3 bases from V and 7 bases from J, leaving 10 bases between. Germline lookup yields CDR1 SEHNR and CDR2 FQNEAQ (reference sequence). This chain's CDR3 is CASSFNPQEQYF. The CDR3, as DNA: TGTGCCAGCAGCTTTAATCCGCAAGAGCAGTACTTC.

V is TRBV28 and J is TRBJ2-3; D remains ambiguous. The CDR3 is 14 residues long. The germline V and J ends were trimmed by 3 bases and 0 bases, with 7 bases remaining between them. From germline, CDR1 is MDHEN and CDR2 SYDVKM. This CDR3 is CASSFALSTDTQYF. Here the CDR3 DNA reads TGTGCCAGCAGTTTTGCGCTTAGCACAGATACGCAGTATTTT.

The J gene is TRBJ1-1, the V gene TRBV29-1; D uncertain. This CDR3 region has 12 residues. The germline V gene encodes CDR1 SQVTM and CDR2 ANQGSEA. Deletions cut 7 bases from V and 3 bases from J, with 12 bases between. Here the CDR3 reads CSASDGYTEAFF. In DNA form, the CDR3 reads TGCAGCGCCTCGGACGGGTACACTGAAGCTTTCTTT.

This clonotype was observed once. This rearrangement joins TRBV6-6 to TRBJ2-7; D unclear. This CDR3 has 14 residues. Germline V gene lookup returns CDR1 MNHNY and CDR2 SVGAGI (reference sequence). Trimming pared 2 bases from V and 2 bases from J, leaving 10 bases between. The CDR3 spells CASSYGMRTYEQYF. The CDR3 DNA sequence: TGTGCCAGCAGTTACGGAATGAGAACCTACGAGCAGTACTTC.

Written as DNA, the CDR3 is TGTGCCAGCAGCTTAGTTGCAGGACTAAACAATGAGCAGTTCTTC. This encodes CASSLVAGLNNEQFF. This chain connects TRBV7-8 to TRBJ2-1; possible D gene TRBD2, 6 bases. Trimming cost V 1 base and J 5 bases, with 12 bases left between them. The CDR3 is 15 amino acids. The germline V gene has CDR1 SGHVS and CDR2 FQNEAQ.

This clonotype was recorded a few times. In nucleotides, the CDR3 is TGCAGCGTTGACTATCGGGTCGATGAGCAGTTCTTC. This translates into CSVDYRVDEQFF. The chain is built from TRBV29-1 and TRBJ2-5; D is unresolved. The last part of the DNA fits TRBJ2-1 better; the J call may be wrong. Germline V gene data show CDR1 as SQVTM and CDR2 as ANQGSEA. This CDR3 comprises 12 residues.

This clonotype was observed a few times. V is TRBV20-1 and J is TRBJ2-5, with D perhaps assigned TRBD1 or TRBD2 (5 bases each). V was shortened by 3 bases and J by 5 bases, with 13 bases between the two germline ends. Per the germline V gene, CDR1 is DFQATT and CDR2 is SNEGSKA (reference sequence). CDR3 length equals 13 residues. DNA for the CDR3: TGCAGTGCTAGGGGGACCGTAGGGGAGACCCAGTACTTC. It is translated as CSARGTVGETQYF.

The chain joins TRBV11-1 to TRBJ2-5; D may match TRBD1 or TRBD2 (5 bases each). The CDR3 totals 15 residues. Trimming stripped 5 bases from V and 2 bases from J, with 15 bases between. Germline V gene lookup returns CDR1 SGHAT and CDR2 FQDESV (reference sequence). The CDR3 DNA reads TGTGCCAGCAGCCAAGAAGGGACCGAACAAGAGACCCAGTACTTC. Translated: CASSQEGTEQETQYF.

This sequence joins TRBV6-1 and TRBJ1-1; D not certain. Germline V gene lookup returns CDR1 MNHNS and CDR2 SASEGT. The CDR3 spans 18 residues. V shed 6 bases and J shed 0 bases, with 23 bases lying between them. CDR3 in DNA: TGTGCCAGCAGCGTAGACTCTTTTGACGTGCGCATGAACACTGAAGCTTTCTTT. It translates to CASSVDSFDVRMNTEAFF.

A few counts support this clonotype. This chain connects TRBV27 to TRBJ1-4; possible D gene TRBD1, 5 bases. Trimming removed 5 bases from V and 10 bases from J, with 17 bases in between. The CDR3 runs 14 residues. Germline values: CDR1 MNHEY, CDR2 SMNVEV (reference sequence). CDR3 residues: CASSIDSLPGKLFF. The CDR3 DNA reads TGTGCCAGCAGTATCGACAGTCTGCCTGGAAAACTGTTTTTT.

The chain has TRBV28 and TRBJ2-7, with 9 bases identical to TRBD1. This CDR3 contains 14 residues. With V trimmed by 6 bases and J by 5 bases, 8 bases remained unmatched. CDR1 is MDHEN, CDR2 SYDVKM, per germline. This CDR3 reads CASRSGQGKHEQYF. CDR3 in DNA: TGTGCCAGCAGATCTGGACAGGGGAAGCACGAGCAGTACTTC.

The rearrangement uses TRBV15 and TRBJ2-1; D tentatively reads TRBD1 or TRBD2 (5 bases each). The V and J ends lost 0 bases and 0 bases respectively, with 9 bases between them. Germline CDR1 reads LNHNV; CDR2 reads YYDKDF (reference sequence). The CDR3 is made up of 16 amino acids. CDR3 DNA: TGTGCCACCAGCAGAGATCTTGGGGGCTCCTACAATGAGCAGTTCTTC. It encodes CATSRDLGGSYNEQFF. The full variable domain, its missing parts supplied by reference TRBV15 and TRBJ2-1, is DAMVIQNPRYQVTQFGKPVTLSCSQTLNHNVMYWYQQKSSQAPKLLFHYYDKDFNNEADTPDNFQSRRPNTSFCFLDIRSPGLGDTAMYLCATSRDLGGSYNEQFFGPGTRLTVL.

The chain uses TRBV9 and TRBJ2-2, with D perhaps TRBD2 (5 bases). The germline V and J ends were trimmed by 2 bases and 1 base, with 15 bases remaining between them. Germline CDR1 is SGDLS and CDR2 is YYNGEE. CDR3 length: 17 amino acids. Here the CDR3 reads CASSVADSRLNTGELFF. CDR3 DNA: TGTGCCAGCAGCGTCGCGGACTCTCGCCTGAACACCGGGGAGCTGTTTTTT. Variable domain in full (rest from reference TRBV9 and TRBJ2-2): DSGVTQTPKHLITATGQRVTLRCSPRSGDLSVYWYQQSLDQGLQFLIQYYNGEERAKGNILERFSAQQFPDLHSELNLSSLELGDSALYFCASSVADSRLNTGELFFGEGSRLTVL.

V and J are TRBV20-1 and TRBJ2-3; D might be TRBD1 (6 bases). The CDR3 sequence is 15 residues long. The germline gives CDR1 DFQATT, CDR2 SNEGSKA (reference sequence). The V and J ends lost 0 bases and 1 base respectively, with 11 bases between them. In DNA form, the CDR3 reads TGCAGTGCTAGAGACAGGGGATACGGCACAGATACGCAGTATTTT. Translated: CSARDRGYGTDTQYF.

CDR3 bases: TGTGCCAGCTCTAAGGGAGGCTCTGGGGCCAACGTCCTGACTTTC. It yields the protein CASSKGGSGANVLTF. The V and J genes are TRBV9 and TRBJ2-6; TRBD2 might be the D (6 bases). The CDR3 is made up of 15 amino acids. The V end lost 7 bases, the J end lost 0 bases, and 11 bases lay between the germline ends. Germline V gene sequence: CDR1 SGDLS, CDR2 YYNGEE.

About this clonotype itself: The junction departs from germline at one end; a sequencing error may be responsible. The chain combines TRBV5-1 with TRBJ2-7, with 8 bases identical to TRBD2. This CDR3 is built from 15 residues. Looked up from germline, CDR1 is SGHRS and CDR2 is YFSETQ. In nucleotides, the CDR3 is TGCGCCAGCAGCTTGTCGGCGGGGGGACCCTACGAGCAGCACTTC. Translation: CASSLSAGGPYEQHF.

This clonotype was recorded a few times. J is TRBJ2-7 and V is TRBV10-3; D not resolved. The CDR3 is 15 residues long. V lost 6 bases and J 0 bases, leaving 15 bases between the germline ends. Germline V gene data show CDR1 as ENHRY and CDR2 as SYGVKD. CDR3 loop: CAIRVTGDRSYEQYF. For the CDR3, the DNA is TGTGCCATCAGGGTAACTGGTGACCGCTCCTACGAGCAGTACTTC.

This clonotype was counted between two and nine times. DNA for the CDR3: TGCAGTGCTAGGAAGTTTGGGGAATCTACAGATACGCAGTATTTT. Translation: CSARKFGESTDTQYF. This sequence joins TRBV20-1 and TRBJ2-3; no reliable D call. There are 15 residues in the CDR3. Trimming cost V 3 bases and J 3 bases, with 16 bases left between them. From germline, CDR1 is DFQATT and CDR2 SNEGSKA (reference sequence).

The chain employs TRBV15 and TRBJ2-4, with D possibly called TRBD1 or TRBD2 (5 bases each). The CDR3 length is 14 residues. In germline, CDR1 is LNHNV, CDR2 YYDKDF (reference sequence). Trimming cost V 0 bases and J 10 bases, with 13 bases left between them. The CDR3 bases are TGTGCCACCAGCAGAGATCACCGGGGCTGGATTCAGTACTTC. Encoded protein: CATSRDHRGWIQYF.

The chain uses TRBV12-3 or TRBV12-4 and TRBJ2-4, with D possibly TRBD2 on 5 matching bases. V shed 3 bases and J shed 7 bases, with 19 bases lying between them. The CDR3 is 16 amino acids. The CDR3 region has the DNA TGTGCCAGCAGTTTGGCGGGTACTAGTCGGTTGAACATTCAGTACTTC. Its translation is CASSLAGTSRLNIQYF.

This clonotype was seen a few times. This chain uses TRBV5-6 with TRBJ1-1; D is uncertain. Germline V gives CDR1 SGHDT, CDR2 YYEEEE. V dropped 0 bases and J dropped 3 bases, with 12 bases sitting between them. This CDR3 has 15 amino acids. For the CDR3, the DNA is TGTGCCAGCAGCTTGGCCAGGCAGCTAGACACTGAAGCTTTCTTT. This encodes CASSLARQLDTEAFF.